The 13 T cell receptor beta chains given below trace back to one sample, sequenced in a study of blood T cell repertoires in COVID-19. Data came from immunoSEQ multiplex PCR; TCRdb stores just in-frame clones and leaves some out. The sample holds tens of thousands of clones, roughly nine tenths seen once. The sequencing input was peripheral blood. The receptors here all came from a human donor in a cohort sampled during active COVID-19.

V gene TRBV2 combines with J gene TRBJ1-2; no firm D call. The ends were cut back, 4 bases at V and 3 bases at J, with 9 bases in the middle. Germline CDR1 reads SNHLY; CDR2 reads FYNNEI. This CDR3 region has 13 residues. As DNA, the CDR3 is TGTGCCAGCAGTGTCCGACGGGACTATGGCTACACCTTC. It encodes CASSVRRDYGYTF.

This CDR3 is CASSQGFAGANVLTF. The CDR3 DNA is TGCGCCAGCAGCCAAGGTTTCGCTGGGGCCAACGTCCTGACTTTC. The chain uses TRBV4-3 and TRBJ2-6; no firm D call. V dropped 1 base and J dropped 2 bases, with 6 bases sitting between them. The V gene's germline CDR1 is LGHNA and CDR2 YSLEER. CDR3 size: 15 residues.

The gene calls are TRBV29-1 and TRBJ1-1; unclear D gene. Between the trimmed V and J ends, which lost 7 bases and 0 bases, there was a span of 12 bases. Germline lookup yields CDR1 SQVTM and CDR2 ANQGSEA. The CDR3 contains 13 residues. CDR3 sequence reads: CSGDKAMNTEAFF. The CDR3 nucleotides are TGCAGCGGAGACAAAGCCATGAACACTGAAGCTTTCTTT.

The rearrangement links TRBV7-9 to TRBJ1-6, with TRBD1 matching over 7 bases. Per germline, CDR1 SEHNR and CDR2 FQNEAQ (reference sequence). The CDR3 runs 16 residues. The V and J ends lost 1 base and 8 bases, in that order; junction bases with no gene match: 8. For the CDR3, the DNA is TGTGCCAGCAGCTTAGATGCAGGGGGTGGTGATTCACCCCTCCACTTT. Protein product: CASSLDAGGGDSPLHF.

The CDR3 reads CASSSPGTGSNDTF. The CDR3 DNA follows: TGCGCCAGCAGCTCTCCCGGGACAGGGTCGAACGACACCTTC. The gene calls are TRBV4-1 and TRBJ1-2; the match to TRBD1 covers 9 bases. This CDR3 contains 14 residues. Looked up from germline, CDR1 is MGHRA and CDR2 is YSYEKL. Germline trimming cut 5 bases from V and 12 bases from J; bases unmatched to any gene: 13.

This clone has a single count. The chain links TRBV19 to TRBJ1-1; D might be TRBD1 (6 bases). Germline V gene sequence: CDR1 LNHDA, CDR2 SQIVND (reference sequence). CDR3 length equals 13 residues. Trimming left V 5 bases short and J 2 bases short, with 9 bases between. CDR3 sequence: CASSPDSNTEAFF. For the CDR3, the DNA is TGTGCCAGTAGTCCGGACAGTAACACTGAAGCTTTCTTT.

This chain connects TRBV3-1 (or the pseudogene TRBV3-2) to TRBJ2-7; D possibly corresponds to TRBD1 (6 bases). Trimming stripped 0 bases from V and 5 bases from J, with 14 bases between. Germline CDR1 reads LGHDT; CDR2 reads YNNKEL (reference sequence). This CDR3 is built from 15 residues. The CDR3 DNA follows: TGTGCCAGCAGCCAAGATTTAACAGGGTTGGACGAGCAGTACTTC. It translates to CASSQDLTGLDEQYF.

The chain carries TRBV7-8 and TRBJ2-5; D not resolved. Germline CDR1 and CDR2: SGHVS and FQNEAQ. This CDR3 is built from 14 residues. V was clipped by 4 bases and J by 1 base, with 10 bases between them. CDR3 DNA sequence: TGTGCCAGCAGCTCCACGAGCGTCCAAGAGACCCAGTACTTC. It yields the protein CASSSTSVQETQYF. Drawing the rest from reference TRBV7-8 and TRBJ2-5, the complete variable domain is GAGVSQSPRYKVAKRGQDVALRCDPISGHVSLFWYQQALGQGPEFLTYFQNEAQLDKSGLPSDRFFAERPEGSVSTLKIQRTQQEDSAVYLCASSSTSVQETQYFGPGTRLLVL.

CDR3 sequence (DNA): TGTGCCAGCAGCATGGGGACTAGCGGGGGCACCCGGGGGTACGAGCAGTACTTC. Its translation: CASSMGTSGGTRGYEQYF. V gene TRBV5-4 combines with J gene TRBJ2-7; 14 nucleotides agree with TRBD2. The CDR3 extends over 18 amino acids. The J segment lost 4 bases and the V segment lost 4 bases, leaving 13 bases of the junction unmatched. Germline lookup yields CDR1 SGHNT and CDR2 YYREEE (reference sequence). The full variable domain, completed using reference TRBV5-4 and TRBJ2-7, is ETGVTQSPTHLIKTRGQQVTLRCSSQSGHNTVSWYQQALGQGPQFIFQYYREEENGRGNFPPRFSGLQFPNYSSELNVNALELDDSALYLCASSMGTSGGTRGYEQYFGPGTRLTVT.

The chain joins TRBV7-2 to TRBJ2-7, with 10 bases lining up with TRBD2. The germline V gene encodes CDR1 SGHTA and CDR2 FQGNSA. This CDR3 spans 15 amino acids. The trim removed 4 bases at V and 2 bases at J, leaving 5 bases unmatched. The DNA of the CDR3 is TGTGCCAGCAGCTCGACTAGCGGGTTCACCTACGAGCAGTACTTC. Amino acid sequence: CASSSTSGFTYEQYF.

The chain joins TRBV5-1 to TRBJ1-3; D is uncertain. Deletions cut 0 bases from V and 4 bases from J, with 8 bases between. This CDR3 comprises 14 residues. Germline loops: CDR1 SGHRS, CDR2 YFSETQ. The CDR3 is CASSLEWEGNTIYF. For the CDR3, the DNA is TGCGCCAGCAGCTTGGAATGGGAGGGAAACACCATATATTTT.

The J gene is TRBJ2-7, the V gene TRBV7-2; perhaps TRBD1 as D (6 bases). Germline CDR1 SGHTA, CDR2 FQGNSA. This CDR3 region has 12 residues. The V gene lost 3 bases and the J gene lost 6 bases, with 9 bases spanning the gap. CDR3 in DNA: TGTGCCAGCAGCTTTACAGGGATCGAGCAGTACTTC. This encodes CASSFTGIEQYF. Variable domain in full (rest from reference TRBV7-2 and TRBJ2-7): GAGVSQSPSNKVTEKGKDVELRCDPISGHTALYWYRQSLGQGLEFLIYFQGNSAPDKSGLPSDRFSAERTGGSVSTLTIQRTQQEDSAVYLCASSFTGIEQYFGPGTRLTVT.

This clone was observed a single time. The chain recombines TRBV24-1 with TRBJ2-7; TRBD1 agrees at 7 bases. V gave up 9 bases and J gave up 6 bases; unmatched junction bases: 10. CDR3 length equals 13 residues. The germline gives CDR1 KGHDR, CDR2 SFDVKD. The CDR3 nucleotides read TGTGCCACCCGAACAGGGGAATATGGCGAGCAGTACTTC. Its protein is CATRTGEYGEQYF.